Below are 21 T cell receptor beta chains sequenced from a single sample in a study of metastatic and nonmetastatic thyroid tumors. TCRdb re-called clones via MiXCR from the PCR reads. The sample has roughly 30,000 clones, more than 15% seen once. Before thyroid surgery, none of the patients had received any treatment. Sequenced input: blood. The receptors originated from a female donor with papillary thyroid cancer or a benign thyroid nodule (not recorded which). Some clones in this sample may be carry-over from other donors' samples.

This clone has ten or more counts. A read error is possible here, since a much larger clone lies one base away. The sample holds other DNA sequences that translate to the same CDR3. This CDR3 is CASSLVDRANSPLHF. The CDR3 DNA sequence: TGCGCCAGCAGCTTAGTTGACAGGGCCAATTCACCCCTCCACTTT. The chain recombines TRBV7-8 with TRBJ1-6; TRBD1 agrees at 7 bases. Looked up from germline, CDR1 is SGHVS and CDR2 is FQNEAQ. The CDR3 length is 15 residues.

The chain employs TRBV12-3 or TRBV12-4 and TRBJ1-5, with TRBD1 matching over 12 bases. V shed 6 bases and J 2 bases; nucleotides not matched to a gene: 11. The CDR3 consists of 18 residues. CDR3 protein: CASRGTGGAGVCNQPQHF. CDR3 nucleotides: TGTGCCAGCAGGGGGACAGGGGGCGCGGGGGTGTGCAATCAGCCCCAGCATTTT.

This chain links TRBV2 with TRBJ1-1, with 7 bases fitting TRBD1. The CDR3 is 14 amino acids. Losses at the gene ends were 7 bases for V and 8 bases for J; bases not matched to a gene: 13. Looked up from germline, CDR1 is SNHLY and CDR2 is FYNNEI. CDR3 sequence: CASKLDYTGAEAFF. CDR3 bases: TGTGCCAGCAAACTCGATTACACAGGGGCGGAAGCTTTCTTT.

In this sample, this clone turned up many times. V gene TRBV10-3 combines with J gene TRBJ2-2; D is tentatively TRBD1 or TRBD2 (6 bases each). Trimming pared 7 bases from V and 5 bases from J, leaving 14 bases between. This CDR3 has 14 residues. Germline V gene sequence: CDR1 ENHRY, CDR2 SYGVKD. The CDR3, as DNA: TGTGCCATCAAGAGGTGGGGGGCGACCGGGGAGCTGTTTTTT. Its translation is CAIKRWGATGELFF.

This clone was found many times. The rearrangement uses TRBV15 and TRBJ2-7; no clear D gene. CDR3 length: 14 residues. CDR1 LNHNV and CDR2 YYDKDF come from the germline V gene (reference sequence). Trimming cost V 0 bases and J 0 bases, with 6 bases left between them. CDR3 nucleotides: TGTGCCACCAGCAGAGAGGGCTACTCCTACGAGCAGTACTTC. It translates to CATSREGYSYEQYF. The entire variable domain, with the rest obtained from reference TRBV15 and TRBJ2-7, is as follows: DAMVIQNPRYQVTQFGKPVTLSCSQTLNHNVMYWYQQKSSQAPKLLFHYYDKDFNNEADTPDNFQSRRPNTSFCFLDIRSPGLGDTAMYLCATSREGYSYEQYFGPGTRLTVT.

The chain links TRBV5-1 to TRBJ2-7; TRBD1 matches at 7 bases. The length of the CDR3 is 13 residues. Germline V CDR1 and CDR2: SGHRS, YFSETQ. V trimming: 4 bases; J trimming: 13 bases; junction bases outside the gene matches: 14. This CDR3 reads CASSLRSGQPPYF. Here the CDR3 DNA reads TGCGCCAGCAGCCTTAGGTCGGGACAGCCCCCCTACTTC. Based on the CDR3 plus reference TRBV5-1 and TRBJ2-7, the full variable domain is KAGVTQTPRYLIKTRGQQVTLSCSPISGHRSVSWYQQTPGQGLQFLFEYFSETQRNKGNFPGRFSGRQFSNSRSEMNVSTLELGDSALYLCASSLRSGQPPYFGPGTRLTVT.

This clone was observed at least ten times. The genes are TRBV6-1 and TRBJ1-5; D possibly corresponds to TRBD1 (5 bases). V was pared by 7 bases and J by 3 bases, with 19 bases between. CDR1 and CDR2 (germline): MNHNS, SASEGT. The CDR3 length is 16 residues. The CDR3 spells CASISAGTLINQPQHF. In DNA form, the CDR3 reads TGTGCCAGCATTTCGGCAGGGACCTTAATCAATCAGCCCCAGCATTTT.

There are many counts of this clone. This chain connects TRBV7-3 to TRBJ2-1; possible D gene TRBD2, 6 bases. The CDR3 totals 14 residues. Trimming removed 2 bases at V and 9 bases at J, with 14 bases between. CDR1 is SGHTA and CDR2 is FQGTGA in the germline V gene. CDR3 amino acids: CASSLLGLGGEQFF. The CDR3, as DNA: TGTGCCAGCAGCTTATTGGGGTTGGGAGGTGAGCAGTTCTTC.

This chain joins TRBV5-1 and TRBJ2-7; tentatively, D is TRBD1 (5 bases). The V gene lost 1 base and the J gene lost 3 bases, with 8 bases spanning the gap. CDR3 size: 13 residues. The germline gives CDR1 SGHRS, CDR2 YFSETQ. The CDR3: CASSLMDNYEQYF. The CDR3 DNA sequence: TGCGCCAGCAGCTTGATGGACAACTACGAGCAGTACTTC.

This clone has ten or more counts. The chain couples TRBV28 to TRBJ2-5; TRBD1 matches 7 bases. This CDR3 spans 13 amino acids. The germline V gene has CDR1 MDHEN and CDR2 SYDVKM. V shed 5 bases and J 5 bases; nucleotides not matched to a gene: 5. This CDR3 reads CASSRRGSETQYF. CDR3 bases: TGTGCCAGCAGTCGCAGGGGGTCGGAGACCCAGTACTTC. The full variable domain, completed using reference TRBV28 and TRBJ2-5, is DVKVTQSSRYLVKRTGEKVFLECVQDMDHENMFWYRQDPGLGLRLIYFSYDVKMKEKGDIPEGYSVSREKKERFSLILESASTNQTSMYLCASSRRGSETQYFGPGTRLLVL.

This clone was seen many times. The CDR3 protein is CASSIYRGGNTEAFF. CDR3 DNA: TGTGCCAGTAGTATTTATCGGGGCGGGAACACTGAAGCTTTCTTT. The chain has TRBV19 and TRBJ1-1; D is perhaps TRBD1 (5 bases). The CDR3 is 15 amino acids. CDR1 is LNHDA and CDR2 is SQIVND in the germline V gene (reference sequence). The ends were cut back, 3 bases at V and 1 base at J, with 12 bases in the middle.

This clone has a count of ten or more. V and J are TRBV2 and TRBJ2-7; 11 bases map to TRBD1. The CDR3 is made up of 15 amino acids. Germline trimming cut 8 bases from V and 2 bases from J; bases unmatched to any gene: 8. The germline V gene encodes CDR1 SNHLY and CDR2 FYNNEI. The CDR3 sequence is CASVRGQGAPYEQYF. Written as DNA, the CDR3 is TGTGCCAGCGTCCGAGGACAGGGGGCTCCCTACGAGCAGTACTTC.

Here the CDR3 DNA reads TGTGCCAGCAGCTTAGTACTACCCTACGAGCAGTACTTC. It is translated as CASSLVLPYEQYF. The V and J genes are TRBV7-9 and TRBJ2-7; the D is unclear. Between the trimmed V and J ends, which lost 1 base and 2 bases, there was a span of 6 bases. The CDR3 runs to 13 residues. Germline V gene lookup returns CDR1 SEHNR and CDR2 FQNEAQ (reference sequence).

At least ten counts were recorded for this clone. CDR3 sequence: CASSYTGTVTGELFF. The DNA of the CDR3 is TGTGCCAGCAGTTATACAGGGACCGTCACCGGGGAGCTGTTTTTT. V gene TRBV27 combines with J gene TRBJ2-2, with D tentatively TRBD1 (6 bases). The CDR3 sequence is 15 residues long. Trimming shortened V by 4 bases and J by 4 bases, and 13 bases separated the two germline ends. Germline V gene sequence: CDR1 MNHEY, CDR2 SMNVEV (reference sequence).

This rearrangement joins TRBV9 to TRBJ2-3; D gene unclear. CDR1 SGDLS and CDR2 YYNGEE come from the germline V gene. CDR3 length: 15 residues. Trimming left V 0 bases short and J 3 bases short, with 11 bases between. The CDR3 reads CASSVGTGDTDTQYF. As DNA, the CDR3 is TGTGCCAGCAGCGTAGGGACGGGTGATACAGATACGCAGTATTTT.

The chain uses TRBV10-1 and TRBJ2-5; D unclear. This CDR3 is built from 11 residues. The V end was cut by 3 bases, the J end by 8 bases, with 7 bases between. Looked up from germline, CDR1 is WNHNN and CDR2 is SYGVQD (reference sequence). CDR3 sequence: CASSDGPTQYF. DNA for the CDR3: TGCGCCAGCAGTGATGGTCCAACCCAGTACTTC.

This clone showed up many times. CDR3 in amino acids: CSARTRLTTGELFF. In DNA form, the CDR3 reads TGCAGTGCCAGGACTAGACTGACCACCGGGGAGCTGTTTTTT. The chain is built from TRBV20-1 and TRBJ2-2, with TRBD2 matching over 7 bases. V was pared by 6 bases and J by 4 bases, with 8 bases of the junction left unmatched. CDR3 length: 14 residues. The germline V gene encodes CDR1 DFQATT and CDR2 SNEGSKA (reference sequence).

The chain has TRBV11-1 and TRBJ2-7, with 7 bases aligning to TRBD1. The ends lost 3 bases at V and 7 bases at J; junction bases unmatched: 6. The length of the CDR3 is 13 residues. Germline values: CDR1 SGHAT, CDR2 FQDESV (reference sequence). The DNA for the CDR3 is TGTGCCAGCAGCTTCTCACAGGGGCAAGAGCAGTACGTC. Residues: CASSFSQGQEQYV.

This clone was counted many times. V is TRBV20-1 and J is TRBJ2-3; 10 nucleotides match TRBD2. The CDR3 runs to 15 residues. Germline V lookup: CDR1 DFQATT, CDR2 SNEGSKA (reference sequence). The ends lost 5 bases at V and 4 bases at J; junction bases unmatched: 9. In nucleotides, the CDR3 is TGCAGTGCTGCGGGCGCTAGCGGGGGCTCAGATACGCAGTATTTT. It yields the protein CSAAGASGGSDTQYF.

V is TRBV5-1 and J is TRBJ2-7, with a possible D match to TRBD1 (6 bases). This CDR3 is built from 15 residues. Trimming left V 0 bases short and J 4 bases short, with 14 bases between. The germline gives CDR1 SGHRS, CDR2 YFSETQ. CDR3 residues: CASSLDGKGEYEQYF. CDR3 DNA: TGCGCCAGCAGCTTGGATGGGAAGGGGGAGTACGAGCAGTACTTC.

A remark on this clone: A read error may explain this, as a much larger clone is one base away. The V gene is TRBV7-9, the J gene TRBJ1-1; tentative D call: TRBD1 (6 bases). The CDR3 is 14 residues long. Germline V gene sequence: CDR1 SEHNR, CDR2 FQNEAQ (reference sequence). CDR3 protein: CAISRRVGGTEAFF. For the CDR3, the DNA is TGTGCCATCAGCCGAAGGGTAGGGGGCACTGAAGCTTTCTTT.